These 18 T cell receptor beta chains came from one sample sequenced in a study of blood T cell repertoires in COVID-19. Method: immunoSEQ multiplex PCR; TCRdb's copy keeps in-frame clones and lacks some. The repertoire has 250,000 to 350,000 clones, 65% to 85% of them found once; the top ten carry about 1.6%. Sequencing used peripheral blood. The source is a human donor with COVID-19, enrolled during active disease. The donor label of this sample is uncertain.

This clone was observed a single time. This chain connects TRBV24-1 to TRBJ2-1; TRBD1 matches at 9 bases. CDR1 KGHDR and CDR2 SFDVKD come from the germline V gene. Unmatched junction bases numbered 4, after V lost 3 bases and J lost 2 bases. The CDR3 has 16 residues. In DNA form, the CDR3 reads TGTGCCACCAGTGATCATCGACAGGGGGCCTACAATGAGCAGTTCTTC. It yields the protein CATSDHRQGAYNEQFF.

The V and J genes are TRBV28 and TRBJ2-1, with 12 bases that match TRBD2. Looked up from germline, CDR1 is MDHEN and CDR2 is SYDVKM. The V and J ends lost 2 bases and 4 bases, in that order; junction bases with no gene match: 18. The CDR3 has 21 residues. CDR3 protein: CASSLGTSGRTFGWVYNEQFF. The DNA for the CDR3 is TGTGCCAGCAGTTTAGGAACTAGCGGGAGGACGTTTGGCTGGGTTTACAATGAGCAGTTCTTC.

The chain carries TRBV19 and TRBJ1-5, with D hard to call. The CDR3 has 14 amino acids. In germline, CDR1 is LNHDA, CDR2 SQIVND (reference sequence). V lost 3 bases to trimming and J lost 4 bases, with 10 bases between them. The chain's CDR3 is CASSIRGGNQPQHF. CDR3 DNA sequence: TGTGCCAGTAGTATTCGGGGTGGGAATCAGCCCCAGCATTTT.

The chain employs TRBV3-1 (or the pseudogene TRBV3-2) and TRBJ2-7, with D perhaps TRBD2 (5 bases). Looked up from germline, CDR1 is LGHDT and CDR2 is YNNKEL (reference sequence). V lost 1 base and J lost 2, with 12 bases in between. The CDR3 is made up of 15 amino acids. In DNA form, the CDR3 reads TGTGCCAGCAGCCAAGTACTAGGCGGAGCCTACGAGCAGTACTTC. This encodes CASSQVLGGAYEQYF.

This clone has a handful of counts. The J gene is TRBJ1-1, the V gene TRBV12-3 or TRBV12-4; TRBD1 might be the D (5 bases). The CDR3 has 13 amino acids. V lost 1 base to trimming and J lost 11 bases, with 14 bases between them. This CDR3 is CASSLVEGGGAFF. The CDR3 region has the DNA TGTGCCAGCAGTTTAGTCGAGGGCGGGGGGGCTTTCTTT.

This clone was recorded a few times. The junction and the germline gene differ at one end; a read error may be behind it. The V and J genes are TRBV19 and TRBJ1-5; 10 bases fit TRBD1. CDR1 and CDR2 from the germline V gene are LNHDA and SQIVND (reference sequence). The CDR3 totals 16 residues. The CDR3 sequence is CASSIDDGVFGQGVIF. In DNA form, the CDR3 reads TGTGCCAGTAGTATAGATGATGGGGTCTTTGGACAGGGGGTTATCTTT.

The V gene is TRBV28, the J gene TRBJ2-4; a weak D match, TRBD2 (5 bases). The V and J ends lost 8 bases and 5 bases respectively, with 13 bases between them. Germline-derived CDR1 and CDR2 are MDHEN and SYDVKM. The CDR3 contains 13 residues. CDR3 DNA: TGTGCCAGCCAGGACTCCCTGGAAAACATTCAGTACTTC. It yields the protein CASQDSLENIQYF.

V and J are TRBV5-1 and TRBJ2-5; 7 bases map to TRBD2. The CDR3 is made up of 14 amino acids. The V gene end was trimmed by 3 bases and the J gene end by 2 bases; junction bases not matched to a gene: 4. Looked up from germline, CDR1 is SGHRS and CDR2 is YFSETQ. CDR3 residues: CASSYGAGQETQYF. CDR3 nucleotide sequence: TGCGCCAGCAGCTATGGAGCGGGACAAGAGACCCAGTACTTC.

A single count supports this clone. The genes are TRBV5-6 and TRBJ2-3; 14 nucleotides agree with TRBD2. The ends lost 0 bases at V and 5 bases at J; junction bases unmatched: 8. Germline CDR1 SGHDT, CDR2 YYEEEE. The CDR3 spans 18 residues. In DNA, the CDR3 is TGTGCCAGCAGCTTGGACACCGGGACTAGCGGGAGACAAGATACGCAGTATTTT. Its protein product is CASSLDTGTSGRQDTQYF.

The V gene is TRBV12-3 or TRBV12-4, the J gene TRBJ1-5, with D maybe TRBD1 (5 bases). This CDR3 contains 13 residues. V lost 3 bases and J lost 10, with 13 bases in between. This CDR3 is CASSLRQRTPQHF. DNA of the CDR3: TGTGCCAGCAGTTTGCGACAGCGAACCCCCCAGCATTTT.

This clone has only one observation. The chain is built from TRBV24-1 and TRBJ2-1; 7 bases map to TRBD1. The CDR3 length is 16 residues. J was trimmed by 5 bases and V by 2 bases; bases with no gene match: 8. Per germline, CDR1 KGHDR and CDR2 SFDVKD. In DNA, the CDR3 is TGTGCCACCAGTGATTCCGAAGGGGGCCCGGACAATGAGCAGTTCTTC. Its protein is CATSDSEGGPDNEQFF.

The chain carries TRBV11-1 and TRBJ2-3, with D perhaps matching TRBD2 (5 bases). V was trimmed by 8 bases and J by 0 bases, leaving 12 bases between them. This CDR3 has 14 amino acids. The germline V gene has CDR1 SGHAT and CDR2 FQDESV (reference sequence). CDR3 nucleotide sequence: TGTGCCAGCCAAAGCGGAACCAGCACAGATACGCAGTATTTT. Residues: CASQSGTSTDTQYF.

This chain connects TRBV2 to TRBJ2-7, with TRBD2 identical over 8 bases. After removal of 3 bases from V and 6 bases from J, the junction contained 4 bases not matched to a gene. The CDR3 totals 13 residues. Germline V gene data show CDR1 as SNHLY and CDR2 as FYNNEI. This CDR3 is CASSDGLAGEQYF. CDR3 sequence (DNA): TGTGCCAGCAGTGACGGACTAGCCGGCGAGCAGTACTTC. Using reference TRBV2 and TRBJ2-7 for the parts outside the CDR3, the full variable domain is EPEVTQTPSHQVTQMGQEVILRCVPISNHLYFYWYRQILGQKVEFLVSFYNNEISEKSEIFDDQFSVERPDGSNFTLKIRSTKLEDSAMYFCASSDGLAGEQYFGPGTRLTVT.

This clone was recorded once. V is TRBV5-1 and J is TRBJ1-3; 7 bases fit TRBD1. V lost 4 bases, J lost 0 bases, and 7 bases stayed unmatched. The CDR3 loop spans 16 amino acids. CDR1 and CDR2 from the germline V gene are SGHRS and YFSETQ. CDR3 DNA: TGCGCCAGCAGCCTACGACAGGGACGCTCTGGAAACACCATATATTTT. This translates into CASSLRQGRSGNTIYF.

The chain combines TRBV2 with TRBJ1-2, with TRBD1 matching 7 bases. Germline V gene lookup returns CDR1 SNHLY and CDR2 FYNNEI. The J segment lost 2 bases and the V segment lost 10 bases, leaving 4 bases of the junction unmatched. This CDR3 has 12 amino acids. The CDR3 protein is CATDRDNYGYTF. CDR3 in DNA: TGTGCCACCGACAGGGACAACTATGGCTACACCTTC.

V usage is TRBV3-1 (or the pseudogene TRBV3-2) and J usage is TRBJ1-2; D uncertain. Germline lookup yields CDR1 LGHDT and CDR2 YNNKEL (reference sequence). Deletions cut 0 bases from V and 1 base from J, with 9 bases between. There are 15 residues in the CDR3. CDR3 protein: CASSQDRGGNYGYTF. CDR3 in DNA: TGTGCCAGCAGCCAAGATCGGGGAGGTAACTATGGCTACACCTTC.

The chain recombines TRBV28 with TRBJ1-4; TRBD1 matches 8 bases. The CDR3 loop spans 14 amino acids. Germline values: CDR1 MDHEN, CDR2 SYDVKM. V trimming: 5 bases; J trimming: 4 bases; junction bases outside the gene matches: 3. CDR3 sequence (DNA): TGTGCCAGCAGTCCGGGACAGGTTAATGAAAAACTGTTTTTT. Its translation: CASSPGQVNEKLFF.

The J gene is TRBJ1-6, the V gene TRBV5-1, with D perhaps TRBD1 (5 bases). Germline-derived CDR1 and CDR2 are SGHRS and YFSETQ. The CDR3 spans 16 residues. Trimming pared 4 bases from V and 12 bases from J, leaving 23 bases between. This chain's CDR3 is CASSHGLQGSLIPLHF. The CDR3 DNA follows: TGCGCCAGCAGCCACGGTCTTCAGGGCTCACTTATACCCCTCCACTTT.